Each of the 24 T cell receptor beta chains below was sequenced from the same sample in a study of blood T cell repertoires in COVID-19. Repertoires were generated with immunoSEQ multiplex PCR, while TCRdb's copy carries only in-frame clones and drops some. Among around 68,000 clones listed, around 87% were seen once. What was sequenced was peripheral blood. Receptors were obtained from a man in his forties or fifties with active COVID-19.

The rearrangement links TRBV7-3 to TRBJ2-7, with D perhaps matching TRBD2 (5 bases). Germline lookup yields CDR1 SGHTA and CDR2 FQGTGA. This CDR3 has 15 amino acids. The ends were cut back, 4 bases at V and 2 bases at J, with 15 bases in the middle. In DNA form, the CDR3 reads TGTGCCAGCAGCTCCCGTCCGGGGAACGCCTACGAGCAGTACTTC. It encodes CASSSRPGNAYEQYF.

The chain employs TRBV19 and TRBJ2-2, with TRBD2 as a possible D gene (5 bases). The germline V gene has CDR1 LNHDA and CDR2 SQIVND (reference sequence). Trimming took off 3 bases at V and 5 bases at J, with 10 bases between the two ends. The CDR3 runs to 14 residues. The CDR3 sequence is CASSMRAGTGELFF. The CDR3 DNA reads TGTGCCAGTAGTATGCGGGCGGGTACCGGGGAGCTGTTTTTT.

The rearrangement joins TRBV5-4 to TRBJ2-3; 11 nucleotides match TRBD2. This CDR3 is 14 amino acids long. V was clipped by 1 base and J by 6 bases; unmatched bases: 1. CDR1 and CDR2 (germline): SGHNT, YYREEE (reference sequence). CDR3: CASSLTSGGDTQYF. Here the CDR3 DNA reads TGTGCCAGCAGCTTGACTAGCGGGGGCGATACGCAGTATTTT. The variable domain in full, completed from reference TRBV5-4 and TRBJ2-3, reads ETGVTQSPTHLIKTRGQQVTLRCSSQSGHNTVSWYQQALGQGPQFIFQYYREEENGRGNFPPRFSGLQFPNYSSELNVNALELDDSALYLCASSLTSGGDTQYFGPGTRLTVL.

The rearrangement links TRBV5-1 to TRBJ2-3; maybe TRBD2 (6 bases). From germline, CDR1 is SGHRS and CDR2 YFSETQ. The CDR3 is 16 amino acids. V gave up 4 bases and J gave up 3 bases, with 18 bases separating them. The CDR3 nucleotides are TGCGCCAGCAGCCCCCTAATCTCAAGCGGGACAGATACGCAGTATTTT. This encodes CASSPLISSGTDTQYF.

The CDR3 DNA reads TGTGCCAGCAGCGAGAGAGGCCAGACAGGGGTAGGGGCCGGGGAGCTGTTTTTT. Amino acids: CASSERGQTGVGAGELFF. V gene TRBV9 combines with J gene TRBJ2-2; 8 positions match TRBD1. This CDR3 has 18 residues. The V gene end was trimmed by 3 bases and the J gene end by 6 bases; junction bases not matched to a gene: 16. Germline V gene data show CDR1 as SGDLS and CDR2 as YYNGEE.

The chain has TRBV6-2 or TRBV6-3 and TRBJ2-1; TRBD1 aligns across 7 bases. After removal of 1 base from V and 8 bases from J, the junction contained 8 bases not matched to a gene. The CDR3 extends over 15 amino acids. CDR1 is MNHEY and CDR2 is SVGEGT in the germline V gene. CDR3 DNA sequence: TGTGCCAGCAGTTACTTTCAGGGGGTAAACGATGAGCAGTTCTTC. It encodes CASSYFQGVNDEQFF.

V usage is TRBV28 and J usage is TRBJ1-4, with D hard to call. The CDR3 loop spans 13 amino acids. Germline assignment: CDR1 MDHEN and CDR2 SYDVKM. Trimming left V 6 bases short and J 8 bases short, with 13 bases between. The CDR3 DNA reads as TGTGCCAGCAGCGATGCATGGAGGGAAAAACTGTTTTTT. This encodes CASSDAWREKLFF.

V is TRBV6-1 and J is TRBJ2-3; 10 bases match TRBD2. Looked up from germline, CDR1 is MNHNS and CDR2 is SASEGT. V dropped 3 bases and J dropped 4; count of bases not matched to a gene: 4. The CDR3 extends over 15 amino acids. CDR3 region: CASSDTAGGPDTQYF. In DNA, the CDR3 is TGTGCCAGCAGTGATACAGCGGGGGGGCCAGATACGCAGTATTTT.

DNA for the CDR3: TGTGCCGAGGCCCACAGGTCCGGGGCCAACGTCCTGACTTTC. This gives the protein CAEAHRSGANVLTF. The J gene is TRBJ2-6, the V gene TRBV30; D perhaps matches TRBD1 (5 bases). V lost 8 bases, J lost 4 bases, and 15 bases lay in between. This CDR3 has 14 residues. Germline V gives CDR1 GTSNPN, CDR2 SVGIG (reference sequence).

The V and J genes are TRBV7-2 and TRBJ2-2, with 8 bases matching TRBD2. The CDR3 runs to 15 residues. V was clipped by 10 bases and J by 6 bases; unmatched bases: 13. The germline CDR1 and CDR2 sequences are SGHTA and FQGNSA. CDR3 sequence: CATTGVAGISGELFF. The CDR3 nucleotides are TGTGCCACCACGGGAGTAGCGGGAATTTCCGGGGAGCTGTTTTTT.

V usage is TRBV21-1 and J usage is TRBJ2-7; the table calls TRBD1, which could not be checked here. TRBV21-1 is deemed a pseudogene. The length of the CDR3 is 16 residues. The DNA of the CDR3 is TGTGCCAGCAGCAAAAGGGCGCACAGGGAGAGCTACGAGCAGTACTTC. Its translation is CASSKRAHRESYEQYF.

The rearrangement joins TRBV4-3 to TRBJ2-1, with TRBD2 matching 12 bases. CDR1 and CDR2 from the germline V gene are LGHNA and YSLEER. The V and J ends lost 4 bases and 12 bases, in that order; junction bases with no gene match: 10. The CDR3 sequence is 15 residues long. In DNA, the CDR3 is TGCGCCAGCAGCCTAGATCTAGCGGGAGGGGGGAGGCAGTTCTTC. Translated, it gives CASSLDLAGGGRQFF.

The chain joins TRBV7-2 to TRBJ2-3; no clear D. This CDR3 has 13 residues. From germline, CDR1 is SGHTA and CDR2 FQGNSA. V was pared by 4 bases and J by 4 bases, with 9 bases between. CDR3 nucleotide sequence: TGTGCCAGCAGCTCCATAGCCTCAGATACGCAGTATTTT. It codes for CASSSIASDTQYF.

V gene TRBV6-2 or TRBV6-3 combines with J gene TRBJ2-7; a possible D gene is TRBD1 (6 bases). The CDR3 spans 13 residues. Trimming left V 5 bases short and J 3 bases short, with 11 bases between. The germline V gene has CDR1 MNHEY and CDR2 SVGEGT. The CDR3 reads CASSKQGDYEQYF. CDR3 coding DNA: TGTGCCAGCAGTAAACAGGGAGACTACGAGCAGTACTTC.

The CDR3 region has the DNA TGTGCCACCAGCAGAGTCCGGGAGGCTAACTATGGCTACACCTTC. Protein: CATSRVREANYGYTF. This chain connects TRBV15 to TRBJ1-2; D uncertain. The CDR3 covers 15 residues. V lost 1 base, J lost 0 bases, and 9 bases lay in between. CDR1 is LNHNV, CDR2 YYDKDF, per germline (reference sequence).

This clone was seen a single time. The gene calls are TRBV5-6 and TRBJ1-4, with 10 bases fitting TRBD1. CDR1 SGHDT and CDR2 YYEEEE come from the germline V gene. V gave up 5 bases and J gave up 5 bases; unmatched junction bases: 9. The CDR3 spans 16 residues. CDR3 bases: TGTGCCAGCAGGCTGGACAGGGGGAACTCAAATGAAAAACTGTTTTTT. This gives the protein CASRLDRGNSNEKLFF. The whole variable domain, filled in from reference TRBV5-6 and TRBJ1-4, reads DAGVTQSPTHLIKTRGQQVTLRCSPKSGHDTVSWYQQALGQGPQFIFQYYEEEERQRGNFPDRFSGHQFPNYSSELNVNALLLGDSALYLCASRLDRGNSNEKLFFGSGTQLSVL.

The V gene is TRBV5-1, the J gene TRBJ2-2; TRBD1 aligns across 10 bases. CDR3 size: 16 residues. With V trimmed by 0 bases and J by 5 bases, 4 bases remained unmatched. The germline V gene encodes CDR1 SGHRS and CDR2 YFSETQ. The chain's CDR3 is CASSLAGTGVTGELFF. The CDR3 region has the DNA TGCGCCAGCAGCTTGGCCGGGACAGGGGTTACCGGGGAGCTGTTTTTT.

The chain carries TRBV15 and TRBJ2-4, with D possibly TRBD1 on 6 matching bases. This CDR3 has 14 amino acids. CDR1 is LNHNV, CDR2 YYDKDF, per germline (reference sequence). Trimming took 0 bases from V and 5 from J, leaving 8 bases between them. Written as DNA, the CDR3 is TGTGCCACCAGCAGAGATACAGGGCAAAACATTCAGTACTTC. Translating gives CATSRDTGQNIQYF. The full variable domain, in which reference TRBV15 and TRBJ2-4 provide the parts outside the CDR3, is DAMVIQNPRYQVTQFGKPVTLSCSQTLNHNVMYWYQQKSSQAPKLLFHYYDKDFNNEADTPDNFQSRRPNTSFCFLDIRSPGLGDTAMYLCATSRDTGQNIQYFGAGTRLSVL.

The CDR3 bases are TGTGCCAGCAGCCCCTGGGGGCGCGAGCAGTACTTC. Residues: CASSPWGREQYF. The chain couples TRBV28 to TRBJ2-7; D might be TRBD1 (6 bases). Per the germline V gene, CDR1 is MDHEN and CDR2 is SYDVKM. The CDR3 extends over 12 amino acids. The V and J ends lost 6 bases and 6 bases respectively, with 12 bases between them.

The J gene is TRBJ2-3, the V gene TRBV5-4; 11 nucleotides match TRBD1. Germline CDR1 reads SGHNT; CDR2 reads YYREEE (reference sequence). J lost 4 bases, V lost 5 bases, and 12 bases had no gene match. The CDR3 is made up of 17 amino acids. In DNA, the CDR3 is TGTGCCAGCAGGTTTTCTTCTGCGGGACAGGGGGCAGATACGCAGTATTTT. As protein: CASRFSSAGQGADTQYF. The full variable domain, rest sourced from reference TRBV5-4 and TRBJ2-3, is ETGVTQSPTHLIKTRGQQVTLRCSSQSGHNTVSWYQQALGQGPQFIFQYYREEENGRGNFPPRFSGLQFPNYSSELNVNALELDDSALYLCASRFSSAGQGADTQYFGPGTRLTVL.

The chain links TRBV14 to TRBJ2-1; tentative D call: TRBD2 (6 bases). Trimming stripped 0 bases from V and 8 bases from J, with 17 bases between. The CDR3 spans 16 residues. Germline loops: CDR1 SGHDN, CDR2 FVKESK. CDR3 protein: CASSQDRETTADEQFF. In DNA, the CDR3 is TGTGCCAGCAGCCAAGATCGGGAGACCACGGCCGATGAGCAGTTCTTC.

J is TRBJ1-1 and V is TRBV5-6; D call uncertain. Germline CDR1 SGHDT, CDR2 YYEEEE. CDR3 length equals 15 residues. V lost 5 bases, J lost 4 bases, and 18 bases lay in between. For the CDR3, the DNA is TGTGCCAGCAGGAGGCCGGGATCTCAGGTCACTGAAGCTTTCTTT. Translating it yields CASRRPGSQVTEAFF.

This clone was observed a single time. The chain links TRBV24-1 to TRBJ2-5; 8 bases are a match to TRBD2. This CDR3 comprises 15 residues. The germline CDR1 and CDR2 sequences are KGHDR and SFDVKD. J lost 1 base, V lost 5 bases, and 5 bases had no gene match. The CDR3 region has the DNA TGTGCCACCAGTGCGTCTAGCGGGCTCCAAGAGACCCAGTACTTC. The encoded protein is CATSASSGLQETQYF.

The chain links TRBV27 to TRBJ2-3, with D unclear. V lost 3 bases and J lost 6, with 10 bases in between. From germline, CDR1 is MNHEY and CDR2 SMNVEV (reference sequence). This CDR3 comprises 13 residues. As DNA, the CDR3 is TGTGCCAGCAGTTTGAACGCCGGGGATACGCAGTATTTT. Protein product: CASSLNAGDTQYF.